Each of the 14 T cell receptor beta chains below was sequenced from the same sample in a study of regulatory T cells in long-lasting Graves disease. HTBI primers from iRepertoire and Arm-PCR of CDR3 regions yielded the TCR beta libraries. TCRdb processed the multiplex PCR reads anew with MiXCR; each CDR3 protein has one entry. The sample shows 350,000 to 550,000 distinct CDR3 sequences, about 15% of them seen only once. The sample's time point: newly diagnosed GD, antithyroid drugs for less than 3 months. The authors made the TCR library using RNA they extracted from PBMCs. This same sample was also part of a study on T cells in Graves' hyperthyroidism and ophthalmopathy.

The sequences come from peripheral blood mononuclear cells (PBMCs), collected at new diagnosis, from a patient treated with antithyroid drugs. All receptors come from a woman in her twenties or thirties with Graves disease.

This clonotype was recorded at least ten times. The chain has TRBV20-1 and TRBJ1-1, with a possible D match to TRBD1 (5 bases). The CDR3 is made up of 12 amino acids. Germline assignment: CDR1 DFQATT and CDR2 SNEGSKA (reference sequence). V lost 6 bases and J 0 bases, leaving 8 bases between the germline ends. The DNA for the CDR3 is TGCAGTGCAGGGGAGATGAACACTGAAGCTTTCTTT. This sequence encodes CSAGEMNTEAFF.

This clonotype was recorded at least ten times. V is TRBV6-1 and J is TRBJ1-2, with TRBD1 as a possible D gene (6 bases). Per germline, CDR1 MNHNS and CDR2 SASEGT. The ends were cut back, 8 bases at V and 4 bases at J, with 14 bases in the middle. The CDR3 sequence is 13 residues long. The CDR3: CASHTGLLYGYTF. The DNA for the CDR3 is TGTGCCAGCCATACAGGGCTCCTCTATGGCTACACCTTC.

This clonotype was detected a few times. The chain uses TRBV6-2 or TRBV6-3 and TRBJ2-2, with D maybe TRBD2 (5 bases). V was clipped by 6 bases and J by 8 bases, with 16 bases between them. The CDR3 has 14 amino acids. The germline V gene encodes CDR1 MNHEY and CDR2 SVGEGT. The CDR3 nucleotides read TGTGCCAGCAGAGAGGGATCGCTTGTGGGGGAGCTGTTTTTT. It is translated as CASREGSLVGELFF.

CDR3 residues: CASTRQSNQPQHF. The DNA of the CDR3 is TGTGCCAGCACCCGACAGTCCAATCAGCCCCAGCATTTT. This chain connects TRBV6-1 to TRBJ1-5; TRBD1 might be the D (5 bases). This CDR3 spans 13 amino acids. Trimming cost V 7 bases and J 3 bases, with 10 bases left between them. Germline lookup yields CDR1 MNHNS and CDR2 SASEGT.

As for this clonotype: A much bigger clone sits one base away, suggesting this may be a read error. V usage is TRBV7-9 and J usage is TRBJ2-1; 8 bases map to TRBD2. V shed 4 bases and J 10 bases; nucleotides not matched to a gene: 9. The CDR3 runs 14 residues. Looked up from germline, CDR1 is SEHNR and CDR2 is FQNEAQ (reference sequence). CDR3 in amino acids: CASSSLADPYEQFF. CDR3 coding DNA: TGTGCCAGCAGCTCACTAGCGGATCCCTACGAGCAGTTCTTC.

This clonotype was detected only a few times. This chain connects TRBV28 to TRBJ2-2; D is unresolved. The CDR3 runs to 15 residues. The germline V gene encodes CDR1 MDHEN and CDR2 SYDVKM. Trimming took 3 bases from V and 0 from J, leaving 8 bases between them. The CDR3 coding sequence is TGTGCCAGCAGTTTTATCGGGTCGAACACCGGGGAGCTGTTTTTT. Its protein is CASSFIGSNTGELFF.

The sample holds a few counts of this clonotype. V is TRBV5-8 and J is TRBJ1-2; D ambiguous. The CDR3 runs to 14 residues. The V end lost 2 bases, the J end lost 1 base, and 9 bases lay between the germline ends. Germline values: CDR1 SGHTS, CDR2 YDEGEE. The CDR3 DNA is TGTGCCAGCAGCTTTTCGTACAGTAACTATGGCTACACCTTC. This codes for CASSFSYSNYGYTF. The entire variable domain, with the rest obtained from reference TRBV5-8 and TRBJ1-2, is as follows: EAGVTQSPTHLIKTRGQQATLRCSPISGHTSVYWYQQALGLGLQFLLWYDEGEERNRGNFPPRFSGRQFPNYSSELNVNALELEDSALYLCASSFSYSNYGYTFGSGTRLTVV.

The sample holds many counts of this clonotype. The genes are TRBV24-1 and TRBJ1-2; no clear D. Per germline, CDR1 KGHDR and CDR2 SFDVKD. This CDR3 is 13 amino acids long. V was cut by 3 bases and J by 4 bases, with 8 bases left in between. The DNA for the CDR3 is TGTGCCACCAGTGATAGGCAAGCCTATGGCTACACCTTC. This codes for CATSDRQAYGYTF.

The J gene is TRBJ1-2, the V gene TRBV6-1, with D unresolved. V was trimmed by 7 bases and J by 8 bases, leaving 17 bases between them. Germline V gene sequence: CDR1 MNHNS, CDR2 SASEGT. The CDR3 is 13 residues long. Here the CDR3 reads CASTNIGGEGYTF. The CDR3 DNA sequence: TGTGCCAGCACCAACATAGGCGGAGAGGGCTACACCTTC.

J is TRBJ2-1 and V is TRBV6-5; unclear D gene. Trimming removed 4 bases from V and 6 bases from J, with 7 bases in between. From germline, CDR1 is MNHEY and CDR2 SVGAGI. The CDR3 has 12 residues. CDR3 sequence: CASSCSGNEQFF. CDR3 sequence (DNA): TGTGCCAGCAGTTGCTCCGGCAATGAGCAGTTCTTC.

This clonotype was recorded at least ten times. The chain uses TRBV6-5 and TRBJ1-2, with D uncertain. The V and J ends lost 2 bases and 5 bases respectively, with 6 bases between them. The CDR3 is 12 amino acids. CDR1 is MNHEY, CDR2 SVGAGI, per germline. The CDR3 DNA follows: TGTGCCAGCAGTTACGGACCATATGGCTACACCTTC. Its protein is CASSYGPYGYTF.

This clonotype was detected ten times or more. V gene TRBV28 combines with J gene TRBJ2-1, with D hard to call. The germline V gene encodes CDR1 MDHEN and CDR2 SYDVKM. The CDR3 totals 14 residues. The V end was cut by 3 bases, the J end by 13 bases, with 19 bases between. The chain's CDR3 is CASSFPLGIDRQFF. In DNA form, the CDR3 reads TGTGCCAGCAGTTTCCCCCTGGGAATTGACCGCCAGTTCTTC.

This clonotype was seen repeatedly, ten times or more. The J gene is TRBJ2-5, the V gene TRBV5-5, with 8 bases matching TRBD1. Germline CDR1 and CDR2: SGHKS and YYEKEE (reference sequence). V trimming: 7 bases; J trimming: 2 bases; junction bases outside the gene matches: 4. The CDR3 consists of 13 residues. The DNA of the CDR3 is TGTGCCAGCTTTCGGACAGGGCAAGAGACCCAGTACTTC. This encodes CASFRTGQETQYF.

This clonotype was seen more than once but under ten times. The rearrangement uses TRBV4-1 and TRBJ2-3, with D perhaps TRBD1 or TRBD2 (5 bases each). Germline assignment: CDR1 MGHRA and CDR2 YSYEKL. V lost 0 bases and J 0 bases, leaving 13 bases between the germline ends. This CDR3 has 17 residues. The CDR3 loop reads CASSQDSDSFSTDTQYF. The CDR3, as DNA: TGCGCCAGCAGCCAAGATAGCGACAGTTTCAGCACAGATACGCAGTATTTT.